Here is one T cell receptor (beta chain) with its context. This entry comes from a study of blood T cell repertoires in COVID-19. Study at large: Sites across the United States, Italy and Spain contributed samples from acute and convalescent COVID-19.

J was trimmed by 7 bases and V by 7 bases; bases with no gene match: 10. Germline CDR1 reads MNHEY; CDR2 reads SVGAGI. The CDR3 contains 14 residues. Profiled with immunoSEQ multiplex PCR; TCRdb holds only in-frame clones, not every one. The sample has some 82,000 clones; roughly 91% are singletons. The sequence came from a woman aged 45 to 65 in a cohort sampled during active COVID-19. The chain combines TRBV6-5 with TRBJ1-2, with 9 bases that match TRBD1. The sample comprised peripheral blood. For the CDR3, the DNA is TGTGCCAGCATCTCGCCCGGACAGGGGTTTGGCTACACCTTC. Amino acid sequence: CASISPGQGFGYTF.